Below, one T cell receptor (beta chain) is given with its context. The source of the sample is a study of blood T cell repertoires in COVID-19. On the study more broadly: Samples of COVID-19 (acute and convalescent) were obtained from the United States, Italy and Spain. T cells, B-cell-depleted T cells, or PBMCs provided the cDNA or gDNA that served as material.

The germline gives CDR1 MDHEN, CDR2 SYDVKM. V gave up 5 bases and J gave up 7 bases; unmatched junction bases: 12. There are 16 residues in the CDR3. Followed over time, Seattle patients had been enrolled while infection was active. As processed by the authors: Quantification of nucleated cells was approximated via reference gene primer amplification. Produced via immunoSEQ multiplex PCR; TCRdb's table is partial and in-frame only. V, J and clone size derive from that table, while D and trimming were established from the DNA sequence. The repertoire holds 200,000 to 250,000 clones, with about 81% as singletons.

V usage is TRBV28 and J usage is TRBJ1-5; 9 bases fit TRBD1. The sample comprised peripheral blood. The source is a woman in her seventies with COVID-19, enrolled during active disease. The CDR3, as DNA: TGTGCCAGCAGTCCCTTTAAAACAGGGGGCGGGCAGCCCCAGCATTTT. This translates into CASSPFKTGGGQPQHF.